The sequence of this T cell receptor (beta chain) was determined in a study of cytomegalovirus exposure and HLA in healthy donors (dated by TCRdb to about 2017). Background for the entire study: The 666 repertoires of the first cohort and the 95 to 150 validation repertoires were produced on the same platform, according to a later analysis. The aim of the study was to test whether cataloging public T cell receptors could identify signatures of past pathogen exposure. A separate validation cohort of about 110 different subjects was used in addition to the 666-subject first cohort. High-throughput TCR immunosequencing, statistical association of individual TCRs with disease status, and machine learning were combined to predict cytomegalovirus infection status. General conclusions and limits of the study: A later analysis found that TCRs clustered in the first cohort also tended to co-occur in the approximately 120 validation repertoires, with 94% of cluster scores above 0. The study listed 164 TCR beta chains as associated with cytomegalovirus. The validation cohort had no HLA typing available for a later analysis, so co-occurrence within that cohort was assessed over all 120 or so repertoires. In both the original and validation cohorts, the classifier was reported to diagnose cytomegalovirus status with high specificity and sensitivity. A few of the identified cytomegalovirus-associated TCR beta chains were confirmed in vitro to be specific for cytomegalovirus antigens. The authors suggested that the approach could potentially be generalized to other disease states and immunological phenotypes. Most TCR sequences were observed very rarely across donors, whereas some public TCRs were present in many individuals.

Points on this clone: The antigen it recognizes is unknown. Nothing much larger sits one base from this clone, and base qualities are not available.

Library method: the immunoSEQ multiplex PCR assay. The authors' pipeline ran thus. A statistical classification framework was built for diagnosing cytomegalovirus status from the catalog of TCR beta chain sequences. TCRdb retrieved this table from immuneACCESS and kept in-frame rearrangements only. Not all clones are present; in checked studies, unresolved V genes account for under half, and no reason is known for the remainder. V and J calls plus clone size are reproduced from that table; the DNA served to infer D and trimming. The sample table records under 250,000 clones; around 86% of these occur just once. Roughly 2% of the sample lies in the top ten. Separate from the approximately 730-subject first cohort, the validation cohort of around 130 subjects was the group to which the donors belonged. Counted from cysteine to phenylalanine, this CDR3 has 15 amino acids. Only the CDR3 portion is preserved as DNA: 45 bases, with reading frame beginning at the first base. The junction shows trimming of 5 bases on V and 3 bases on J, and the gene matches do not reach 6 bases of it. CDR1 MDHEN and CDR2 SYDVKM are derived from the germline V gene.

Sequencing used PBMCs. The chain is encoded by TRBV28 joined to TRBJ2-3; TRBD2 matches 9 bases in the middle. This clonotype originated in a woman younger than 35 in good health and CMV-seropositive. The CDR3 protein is CASSISGRWTDTQYF. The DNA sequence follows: TGTGCCAGCAGTATTAGCGGGAGATGGACAGATACGCAGTATTTT.